Shown below are 16 T cell receptor beta chains from a single sample sequenced in a study of T cell changes during pregnancy in multiple sclerosis (dated by TCRdb to the late 2010s). The method behind the library was the immunoSEQ multiplex PCR assay. TCRdb retrieved this table from immuneACCESS and kept in-frame rearrangements only. Not all clones are present; in checked studies, unresolved V genes account for under half, and no reason is known for the remainder. The sample contains 75,000 to 95,000 clones, around 93% of them found a single time. Around 1.8% of the sample lies in the top ten. The specimen comprised peripheral blood, sampled in the first trimester of pregnancy. Receptors originate from a female donor in good health, enrolled as a control in a pregnancy study.

The V and J genes are TRBV18 and TRBJ1-2, with D tentatively TRBD1 (6 bases). The V end was cut by 5 bases, the J end by 10 bases, with 23 bases between. This CDR3 contains 15 residues. Germline V gene data show CDR1 as KGHSH and CDR2 as LQKENI. This CDR3 is CASSFQTGQNWYYTF. The CDR3 coding sequence is TGTGCCAGCTCATTCCAAACGGGACAAAATTGGTACTACACCTTC.

The rearrangement joins TRBV4-3 to TRBJ1-2, with 7 bases fitting TRBD1. Germline values: CDR1 LGHNA, CDR2 YSLEER. V trimming: 1 base; J trimming: 7 bases; junction bases outside the gene matches: 9. The CDR3 has 15 residues. The CDR3 nucleotides read TGCGCCAGCAGCCAAGCCGGCGGGACAGCCGGTGGCTACACCTTC. Its protein product is CASSQAGGTAGGYTF.

The rearrangement joins TRBV18 to TRBJ1-6; maybe TRBD1 (5 bases). The CDR3 loop spans 16 amino acids. Germline V lookup: CDR1 KGHSH, CDR2 LQKENI. V lost 2 bases and J 3 bases, leaving 11 bases between the germline ends. The CDR3 loop is CASSPSPGLYNSPLHF. The CDR3 DNA reads as TGTGCCAGCTCACCAAGCCCAGGGCTCTATAATTCACCCCTCCACTTT.

V is TRBV19 and J is TRBJ1-1; no clear D gene. V was clipped by 10 bases and J by 2 bases, with 17 bases between them. The germline gives CDR1 LNHDA, CDR2 SQIVND (reference sequence). The CDR3 has 14 residues. The chain's CDR3 is CATSKVGLNTEAFF. For the CDR3, the DNA is TGTGCCACCTCAAAGGTAGGACTAAACACTGAAGCTTTCTTT.

The V call is TRBV4-1, the J call TRBJ1-6; D is uncertain. Germline lookup yields CDR1 MGHRA and CDR2 YSYEKL. This CDR3 region has 12 residues. V shed 1 base and J shed 12 bases, with 7 bases lying between them. CDR3 protein: CASSQVTEPLHF. The CDR3, as DNA: TGCGCCAGCAGCCAAGTTACTGAACCCCTCCACTTT.

The chain uses TRBV5-5 and TRBJ2-5; 8 bases match TRBD1. CDR3 length equals 14 residues. Germline loops: CDR1 SGHKS, CDR2 YYEKEE (reference sequence). V dropped 3 bases and J dropped 1; count of bases not matched to a gene: 2. CDR3 amino acids: CASSSTGGQETQYF. The DNA for the CDR3 is TGTGCCAGCAGCTCAACAGGGGGCCAAGAGACCCAGTACTTC. The full variable domain, with the rest looked up from reference TRBV5-5 and TRBJ2-5, is DAGVTQSPTHLIKTRGQQVTLRCSPISGHKSVSWYQQVLGQGPQFIFQYYEKEERGRGNFPDRFSARQFPNYSSELNVNALLLGDSALYLCASSSTGGQETQYFGPGTRLLVL.

V and J are TRBV6-6 and TRBJ1-4, with TRBD1 identical over 8 bases. Germline trimming cut 6 bases from V and 7 bases from J; bases unmatched to any gene: 10. Germline V lookup: CDR1 MNHNY, CDR2 SVGAGI (reference sequence). The CDR3 consists of 15 residues. CDR3 region: CASSRGQGSLEKLFF. CDR3 in DNA: TGTGCCAGCAGCCGAGGACAGGGAAGTCTTGAAAAACTGTTTTTT.

The rearrangement links TRBV4-2 to TRBJ2-5, with TRBD2 identical over 8 bases. The CDR3 is 15 amino acids. Germline CDR1 reads LGHNA; CDR2 reads YNFKEQ. V gave up 3 bases and J gave up 7 bases; unmatched junction bases: 10. CDR3: CASSHHAGGGSTQYF. The CDR3 region has the DNA TGTGCCAGCAGCCATCATGCCGGGGGGGGGTCGACCCAGTACTTC.

The J gene is TRBJ1-3, the V gene TRBV2; 9 bases are shared with TRBD1. CDR3 length: 17 amino acids. V dropped 5 bases and J dropped 3; count of bases not matched to a gene: 11. The germline gives CDR1 SNHLY, CDR2 FYNNEI. DNA of the CDR3: TGTGCCAGCAGTCAACAGGGGGCGAGAACCGATGGAAACACCATATATTTT. This encodes CASSQQGARTDGNTIYF.

The gene calls are TRBV7-9 and TRBJ1-1; D is uncertain. The CDR3 covers 17 residues. V lost 5 bases to trimming and J lost 5 bases, with 24 bases between them. Germline V gives CDR1 SEHNR, CDR2 FQNEAQ (reference sequence). For the CDR3, the DNA is TGTGCCAGCAGCCCGGATAAGAAGAGCCGGGAGATGACTGAAGCTTTCTTT. Its protein is CASSPDKKSREMTEAFF.

This clone has just one count. This chain uses TRBV25-1 with TRBJ2-6; no firm D call. CDR3 length equals 13 residues. From germline, CDR1 is MGHDK and CDR2 SYGVNS. With 2 bases removed from V and 4 bases from J, the gap between germline ends came to 3 bases. The CDR3, as DNA: TGTGCCAGCAGTGAAGTAGGGGCCAACGTCCTGACTTTC. Amino acids: CASSEVGANVLTF.

The chain carries TRBV29-1 and TRBJ1-1; D unresolved. Germline CDR1 is SQVTM and CDR2 is ANQGSEA. Trimming left V 8 bases short and J 0 bases short, with 19 bases between. The CDR3 loop spans 15 amino acids. The CDR3 nucleotides are TGCAGCACTCACCCCGTAGGCCGGGTGAACACTGAAGCTTTCTTT. This sequence encodes CSTHPVGRVNTEAFF. Full variable domain (rest looked up from reference TRBV29-1 and TRBJ1-1): SAVISQKPSRDICQRGTSLTIQCQVDSQVTMMFWYRQQPGQSLTLIATANQGSEATYESGFVIDKFPISRPNLTFSTLTVSNMSPEDSSIYLCSTHPVGRVNTEAFFGQGTRLTVV.

The J gene is TRBJ2-7, the V gene TRBV2; 7 nucleotides align to TRBD2. Germline V gives CDR1 SNHLY, CDR2 FYNNEI. V shed 1 base and J 1 base; nucleotides not matched to a gene: 4. This CDR3 has 15 amino acids. The CDR3 here is CASSEGLGGSYEQYF. The CDR3 region has the DNA TGTGCCAGCAGTGAAGGATTGGGGGGGTCCTACGAGCAGTACTTC.

This clone has a single count. The rearrangement links TRBV28 to TRBJ1-1; unclear D gene. The CDR3 length is 14 residues. With 5 bases removed from V and 5 bases from J, the gap between germline ends came to 15 bases. Germline CDR1 reads MDHEN; CDR2 reads SYDVKM. This chain's CDR3 is CASSTQSPRTEAFF. The DNA of the CDR3 is TGTGCCAGCAGTACTCAGTCCCCGAGGACTGAAGCTTTCTTT.

The gene calls are TRBV4-3 and TRBJ2-1, with 8 bases matching TRBD1. The length of the CDR3 is 15 residues. J lost 4 bases, V lost 7 bases, and 9 bases had no gene match. The germline CDR1 and CDR2 sequences are LGHNA and YSLEER. CDR3 DNA: TGCGCCAGCACCCCCCGACAGGGGATTTACAATGAGCAGTTCTTC. Protein product: CASTPRQGIYNEQFF.

This clone appeared a few times. V is TRBV30 and J is TRBJ1-1; no firm D call. Germline V gene sequence: CDR1 GTSNPN, CDR2 SVGIG (reference sequence). CDR3 size: 11 residues. V lost 5 bases and J lost 0, with 4 bases in between. The CDR3 here is CAWELNTEAFF. DNA for the CDR3: TGTGCCTGGGAGCTGAACACTGAAGCTTTCTTT.